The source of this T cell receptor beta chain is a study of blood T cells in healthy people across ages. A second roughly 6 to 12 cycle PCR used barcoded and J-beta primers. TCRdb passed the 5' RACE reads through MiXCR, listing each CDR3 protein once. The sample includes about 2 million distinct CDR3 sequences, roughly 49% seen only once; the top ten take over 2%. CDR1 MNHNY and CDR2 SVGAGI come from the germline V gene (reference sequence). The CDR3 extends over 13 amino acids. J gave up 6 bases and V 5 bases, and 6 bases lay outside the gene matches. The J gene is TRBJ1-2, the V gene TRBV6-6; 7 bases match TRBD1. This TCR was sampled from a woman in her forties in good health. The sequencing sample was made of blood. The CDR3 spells CASSRTGTDGYTF. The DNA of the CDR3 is TGTGCCAGCAGTAGAACCGGGACAGATGGCTACACCTTC.